The present T cell receptor beta chain was sequenced within a study of blood T cell repertoires in COVID-19. Across the whole study: The United States, Italy and Spain supplied acute and convalescent COVID-19 samples.

Original processing notes: Estimated nucleated cell counts came from reference gene primer amplification. This table comes from immunoSEQ multiplex PCR, and its TCRdb copy is limited to in-frame clones, with some not included. That table is the source of V, J and clone size, and D and trimming were worked out from the DNA. The table has 290,000 or so clones, almost 90% seen once. V was trimmed by 0 bases and J by 8 bases, leaving 11 bases between them. The CDR3 runs to 14 residues. CDR1 and CDR2 from the germline V gene are LNHDA and SQIVND (reference sequence). Researchers sorted participants into cohorts using their self-reported clinical history.

This sequence originates from a woman between 18 and 29 years old with acute COVID-19. The sequenced material came from PBMCs or T cells enriched from blood (not recorded which). This chain joins TRBV19 and TRBJ2-4; unclear D gene. The CDR3 protein is CASSIEEPPDIQYF. The CDR3, as DNA: TGTGCCAGTAGTATAGAGGAGCCCCCGGACATTCAGTACTTC.